This TCR beta chain was sequenced for a study of T cell changes during pregnancy in multiple sclerosis. Germline V gene data show CDR1 as LNHDA and CDR2 as SQIVND (reference sequence). CDR3 length equals 12 residues. V was trimmed by 8 bases and J by 6 bases, leaving 13 bases between them. Produced via immunoSEQ multiplex PCR; TCRdb's table is partial and in-frame only. The table has 20,000 to 25,000 clones, roughly 93% seen once. The sample here was CD8+ T cells from peripheral blood mononuclear cells, taken in the third trimester of pregnancy. The V gene is TRBV19, the J gene TRBJ1-2; possible D gene TRBD1, 6 bases. The receptor comes from a female donor with multiple sclerosis, enrolled in a pregnancy study. The CDR3 sequence: CASSTGIDGYTF. The CDR3 nucleotides read TGTGCCAGTTCGACAGGAATAGATGGCTACACCTTC.